The source of this TCR beta chain is a study of blood T cell repertoires in COVID-19. Study at large: Sites in the United States, Italy and Spain provided acute and convalescent COVID-19 samples.

Regarding this clone: The sample contains more than one DNA sequence encoding this CDR3.

V was pared by 7 bases and J by 2 bases, with 6 bases of the junction left unmatched. The CDR3 is 15 amino acids. Germline V gene lookup returns CDR1 SGHNT and CDR2 YYREEE (reference sequence). Authors' methods: For nucleated cells, counts were estimated from reference gene primer amplification. Here immunoSEQ multiplex PCR was the method, and the copy in TCRdb shows in-frame clones only, minus some. That table supplies the V and J calls and clone size; D and trimming were determined from the DNA. The sample lists roughly 380,000 clones; approximately 91% were seen once. The study recruited people aged about 18 to 95 years across about two dozen US areas. A COVID-19 case had been met by exposed participants during the 2 weeks before study entry.

The chain has TRBV5-4 and TRBJ2-7, with 13 bases fitting TRBD2. The sequencing sample was made of PBMCs or T cells enriched from blood (not recorded which). The TCR originated in a woman in her twenties or thirties who had been exposed to COVID-19. The CDR3 DNA reads TGTGCCAGCTCCCCCGGGACTAGCGGGACCTACGAGCAGTACTTC. Its protein product is CASSPGTSGTYEQYF.